These 31 T cell receptor beta chains came from one sample sequenced in a study of early T cells in non-severe SARS-CoV-2 infection. TCRdb re-derived calls from the 5' RACE reads in MiXCR, one entry per CDR3 protein. The table lists roughly 45,000 distinct CDR3 sequences, 6.2% of them singletons. Specimen: whole blood, collected at baseline. The receptors here all came from an adult who was a healthcare worker with PCR-confirmed SARS-CoV-2 infection or an uninfected control (not recorded which).

The chain joins TRBV5-1 to TRBJ2-7; 7 nucleotides line up with TRBD2. With 3 bases clipped from V and 4 bases from J, the junction kept 4 bases outside the gene matches. CDR3 length: 13 amino acids. Germline loops: CDR1 SGHRS, CDR2 YFSETQ. CDR3 loop: CASSSSGLYEQYF. For the CDR3, the DNA is TGCGCCAGCAGCTCTAGCGGTCTGTACGAGCAGTACTTC.

The chain couples TRBV10-3 to TRBJ2-2; possibly TRBD2 for D (6 bases). The CDR3 has 17 amino acids. Trimming shortened V by 3 bases and J by 7 bases, and 21 bases separated the two germline ends. Germline CDR1 reads ENHRY; CDR2 reads SYGVKD. The CDR3 region is CAISDPITGTYIGELFF. The CDR3, as DNA: TGTGCCATCAGTGACCCGATTACCGGGACTTATATCGGGGAGCTGTTTTTT.

This clonotype was detected a few times. The chain employs TRBV7-2 and TRBJ2-3; D ambiguous. The CDR3 contains 12 residues. Trimming shortened V by 5 bases and J by 4 bases, and 7 bases separated the two germline ends. Looked up from germline, CDR1 is SGHTA and CDR2 is FQGNSA. The CDR3 nucleotides are TGTGCCAGCAGCCAATTTGCAGATACGCAGTATTTT. Its protein product is CASSQFADTQYF.

V gene TRBV5-1 combines with J gene TRBJ2-6, with D maybe TRBD1 (5 bases). The CDR3 contains 18 residues. Trimming stripped 0 bases from V and 0 bases from J, with 13 bases between. In germline, CDR1 is SGHRS, CDR2 YFSETQ. The chain's CDR3 is CASSLGQPMSSGANVLTF. The CDR3 bases are TGCGCCAGCAGCTTGGGACAGCCGATGAGCTCTGGGGCCAACGTCCTGACTTTC.

This clonotype was counted ten times or more. The chain combines TRBV29-1 with TRBJ2-1; possibly TRBD1 for D (7 bases). V gave up 3 bases and J gave up 7 bases, with 10 bases separating them. Germline CDR1 SQVTM, CDR2 ANQGSEA. The CDR3 covers 12 residues. The CDR3 region is CSVEAGGNEQFF. The CDR3 DNA sequence: TGCAGCGTTGAGGCAGGGGGGAATGAGCAGTTCTTC.

This clonotype was seen at least ten times. The rearrangement links TRBV27 to TRBJ2-5; perhaps TRBD1 as D (5 bases). The CDR3 covers 14 residues. V was clipped by 4 bases and J by 6 bases, with 15 bases between them. In germline, CDR1 is MNHEY, CDR2 SMNVEV (reference sequence). Here the CDR3 DNA reads TGTGCCAGCAGTTCATGGGGCCAGGCAAAGACCCAGTACTTC. Its protein product is CASSSWGQAKTQYF.

V gene TRBV14 combines with J gene TRBJ2-1; 8 bases line up with TRBD2. Germline values: CDR1 SGHDN, CDR2 FVKESK. The CDR3 totals 16 residues. V trimming: 2 bases; J trimming: 4 bases; junction bases outside the gene matches: 7. CDR3 DNA: TGTGCCAGCAGCCAAAATACGGGAGGGTCGTACAATGAGCAGTTCTTC. Translation: CASSQNTGGSYNEQFF.

This clonotype was observed at least ten times. The genes are TRBV20-1 and TRBJ1-5, with D hard to call. Germline assignment: CDR1 DFQATT and CDR2 SNEGSKA (reference sequence). The CDR3 is 15 residues long. The V end was cut by 4 bases, the J end by 0 bases, with 13 bases between. This chain's CDR3 is CSATTPYDSNQPQHF. CDR3 nucleotides: TGCAGTGCTACTACCCCCTACGATAGCAATCAGCCCCAGCATTTT.

This clonotype showed up many times. The V and J genes are TRBV7-9 and TRBJ1-2; D ambiguous. Germline V gives CDR1 SEHNR, CDR2 FQNEAQ (reference sequence). The CDR3 totals 13 residues. Trimming pared 1 base from V and 8 bases from J, leaving 11 bases between. The CDR3 region is CASSLEATSGYTF. The CDR3 nucleotides read TGTGCCAGCAGCTTAGAAGCCACATCGGGCTACACCTTC.

This clonotype qualifies as medium-sized (0.01 to 0.1%). V usage is TRBV10-3 and J usage is TRBJ2-3; 10 positions match TRBD2. V lost 7 bases to trimming and J lost 4 bases; unmatched junction nucleotides: 11. Germline CDR1 and CDR2: ENHRY and SYGVKD. CDR3 length equals 16 residues. CDR3 nucleotides: TGTGCCATCACAAGGCTAGCGGGAGAAAGGGCAGATACGCAGTATTTT. Its protein is CAITRLAGERADTQYF.

This clonotype was seen a few times. This rearrangement joins TRBV20-1 to TRBJ1-1, with a tentative D call TRBD1 (5 bases). The CDR3 extends over 14 amino acids. V lost 3 bases, J lost 1 base, and 12 bases lay in between. The V gene's germline CDR1 is DFQATT and CDR2 SNEGSKA (reference sequence). The CDR3 region is CSARGDGGNTEAFF. As DNA, the CDR3 is TGCAGTGCTAGGGGGGACGGAGGGAACACTGAAGCTTTCTTT.

This clonotype was detected a few times. The J gene is TRBJ2-5, the V gene TRBV5-1; D perhaps matches TRBD2 (6 bases). The germline V and J ends were trimmed by 0 bases and 4 bases, with 13 bases remaining between them. Germline CDR1 is SGHRS and CDR2 is YFSETQ. This CDR3 is 15 amino acids long. CDR3 DNA: TGCGCCAGCAGCTTGGCCATTTCTAGCGCAGAGACCCAGTACTTC. It is translated as CASSLAISSAETQYF.

The chain is built from TRBV10-3 and TRBJ2-3; perhaps D is TRBD1 or TRBD2 (5 bases each). V lost 6 bases, J lost 3 bases, and 10 bases lay in between. Germline V gives CDR1 ENHRY, CDR2 SYGVKD. The CDR3 is 13 residues long. In DNA form, the CDR3 reads TGTGCCATCAGCTCGAGGGGTACAGATACGCAGTATTTT. Amino acid sequence: CAISSRGTDTQYF.

In its sample, this clonotype was seen a few times. The genes are TRBV14 and TRBJ1-5; D is ambiguous. The CDR3 sequence is 14 residues long. V dropped 1 base and J dropped 2 bases, with 6 bases sitting between them. Germline CDR1 and CDR2: SGHDN and FVKESK. The CDR3, as DNA: TGTGCCAGCAGCCAAGGGGCAGGCAATCAGCCCCAGCATTTT. It specifies CASSQGAGNQPQHF.

This clonotype was counted only a few times. The CDR3 DNA sequence: TGTGCCAGCAGTGAGTTAGGGGGAAATGAGCAGTTCTTC. Protein sequence: CASSELGGNEQFF. The chain is built from TRBV2 and TRBJ2-1; a weak D match, TRBD1 (6 bases). V lost 3 bases and J 7 bases, leaving 10 bases between the germline ends. CDR3 length: 13 amino acids. Looked up from germline, CDR1 is SNHLY and CDR2 is FYNNEI.

The chain recombines TRBV6-4 with TRBJ2-2; D remains unclear. The length of the CDR3 is 12 residues. Germline-derived CDR1 and CDR2 are MRHNA and SNTAGT. Trimming stripped 6 bases from V and 4 bases from J, with 6 bases between. CDR3 coding DNA: TGTGCCAGCAGAAAGGCCACCGGGGAGCTGTTTTTT. Protein sequence: CASRKATGELFF.

This chain uses TRBV15 with TRBJ2-1, with D unclear. Trimming removed 1 base at V and 2 bases at J, with 9 bases between. This CDR3 is built from 15 residues. Per the germline V gene, CDR1 is LNHNV and CDR2 is YYDKDF (reference sequence). CDR3 in amino acids: CATSRGATAYNEQFF. The CDR3 nucleotides read TGTGCCACCAGCAGAGGGGCAACGGCCTACAATGAGCAGTTCTTC.

By its share, this clonotype is medium-sized (0.01 to 0.1%). V and J are TRBV28 and TRBJ2-1; no firm D call. V lost 2 bases, J lost 9 bases, and 8 bases lay in between. Germline V CDR1 and CDR2: MDHEN, SYDVKM. This CDR3 region has 12 residues. The chain's CDR3 is CASSLAGTEQFF. DNA for the CDR3: TGTGCCAGCAGTTTAGCTGGAACTGAGCAGTTCTTC. The full variable domain, with the rest looked up from reference TRBV28 and TRBJ2-1, is DVKVTQSSRYLVKRTGEKVFLECVQDMDHENMFWYRQDPGLGLRLIYFSYDVKMKEKGDIPEGYSVSREKKERFSLILESASTNQTSMYLCASSLAGTEQFFGPGTRLTVL.

This clonotype was counted only a few times. This chain links TRBV7-8 with TRBJ2-3, with no clear D. Looked up from germline, CDR1 is SGHVS and CDR2 is FQNEAQ. The CDR3 runs 15 residues. Trimming left V 3 bases short and J 5 bases short, with 15 bases between. In nucleotides, the CDR3 is TGTGCCAGCAGCTTGCAGCACCTGTCTGGAGATACGCAGTATTTT. Its translation is CASSLQHLSGDTQYF.

The table lists this clonotype with many counts. CDR3 loop: CSAGGNYEQYF. Here the CDR3 DNA reads TGCAGTGCTGGGGGCAACTACGAGCAGTACTTC. The rearrangement links TRBV20-1 to TRBJ2-7; weak D call: TRBD1 (6 bases). This CDR3 has 11 amino acids. The V end was cut by 5 bases, the J end by 3 bases, with 8 bases between. In germline, CDR1 is DFQATT, CDR2 SNEGSKA (reference sequence).

The chain links TRBV14 to TRBJ2-3; D remains unclear. Trimming left V 1 base short and J 2 bases short, with 16 bases between. CDR3 size: 17 residues. CDR1 is SGHDN, CDR2 FVKESK, per germline. This chain's CDR3 is CASSQGSGRLLTDTQYF. The DNA for the CDR3 is TGTGCCAGCAGCCAAGGTTCGGGCAGGCTCCTCACAGATACGCAGTATTTT.

This clonotype was seen a handful of times. The chain carries TRBV5-1 and TRBJ1-3, with D perhaps TRBD1 (5 bases). There are 16 residues in the CDR3. CDR1 SGHRS and CDR2 YFSETQ come from the germline V gene. Trimming shortened V by 4 bases and J by 0 bases, and 14 bases separated the two germline ends. The CDR3 bases are TGCGCCAGCAGCCCCACCGACAGTTCCTCTGGAAACACCATATATTTT. Translation: CASSPTDSSSGNTIYF.

The chain is built from TRBV9 and TRBJ2-7, with TRBD2 matching 8 bases. Germline V CDR1 and CDR2: SGDLS, YYNGEE. Germline trimming cut 5 bases from V and 5 bases from J; bases unmatched to any gene: 12. This CDR3 spans 15 amino acids. CDR3 amino acids: CASSPTGTRRNEQYF. The CDR3 DNA reads as TGTGCCAGCAGTCCAACCGGGACTAGACGAAACGAGCAGTACTTC.

The chain links TRBV14 to TRBJ1-2, with TRBD1 matching over 7 bases. Germline CDR1 is SGHDN and CDR2 is FVKESK. The length of the CDR3 is 15 residues. Losses at the gene ends were 4 bases for V and 4 bases for J; bases not matched to a gene: 9. In nucleotides, the CDR3 is TGTGCCAGCAGCCGGTTCAGGGACAGCCTCTATGGCTACACCTTC. It codes for CASSRFRDSLYGYTF.

Many counts were recorded for this clonotype. The rearrangement links TRBV6-4 to TRBJ2-7; D perhaps matches TRBD2 (5 bases). V lost 8 bases and J 6 bases, leaving 17 bases between the germline ends. Germline V CDR1 and CDR2: MRHNA, SNTAGT. This CDR3 comprises 13 residues. Here the CDR3 reads CASRAASRCEQYF. CDR3 nucleotides: TGTGCCAGCCGAGCGGCATCACGGTGCGAGCAGTACTTC.

This clonotype was seen repeatedly, ten times or more. This chain links TRBV29-1 with TRBJ2-7, with 7 bases identical to TRBD2. This CDR3 is built from 13 residues. Trimming cost V 4 bases and J 1 base; bases outside gene matches: 4. Germline loops: CDR1 SQVTM, CDR2 ANQGSEA. CDR3 loop: CSVVWGGSYEQYF. Here the CDR3 DNA reads TGCAGCGTTGTCTGGGGGGGATCCTACGAGCAGTACTTC.

This clonotype was detected ten times or more. V and J are TRBV7-3 and TRBJ2-5; 7 nucleotides line up with TRBD1. The trim removed 0 bases at V and 9 bases at J, leaving 4 bases unmatched. CDR1 is SGHTA, CDR2 FQGTGA, per germline. The CDR3 covers 13 residues. DNA of the CDR3: TGTGCCAGCAGCTTAACGACCCAGGGGGCCCAGTACTTC. As protein: CASSLTTQGAQYF.

The CDR3, as DNA: TGTGCCAGCTCACTTACTAGCGGGGGAAACAATGAGCAGTTCTTC. Translated: CASSLTSGGNNEQFF. The chain is built from TRBV18 and TRBJ2-1; 11 nucleotides match TRBD2. Germline loops: CDR1 KGHSH, CDR2 LQKENI. The CDR3 runs to 15 residues. V was clipped by 4 bases and J by 5 bases; unmatched bases: 4. Looking up the rest from reference TRBV18 and TRBJ2-1 gives the full variable domain: NAGVMQNPRHLVRRRGQEARLRCSPMKGHSHVYWYRQLPEEGLKFMVYLQKENIIDESGMPKERFSAEFPKEGPSILRIQQVVRGDSAAYFCASSLTSGGNNEQFFGPGTRLTVL.

This clonotype was observed a few times. The J gene is TRBJ1-5, the V gene TRBV3-1; 8 bases map to TRBD1. The CDR3 spans 15 residues. V trimming: 6 bases; J trimming: 5 bases; junction bases outside the gene matches: 9. CDR1 is LGHDT, CDR2 YNNKEL, per germline (reference sequence). The CDR3 here is CASSPAGGRYQPQHF. In DNA, the CDR3 is TGTGCCAGCAGTCCGGCAGGGGGCAGGTATCAGCCCCAGCATTTT.

This clonotype has ten or more counts. This chain connects TRBV6-2 or TRBV6-3 to TRBJ1-2, with a possible D match to TRBD1 (6 bases). The CDR3 length is 12 residues. Per the germline V gene, CDR1 is MNHEY and CDR2 is SVGEGT. Trimming cost V 8 bases and J 6 bases, with 13 bases left between them. DNA for the CDR3: TGTGCCAGCCTTCAGGGGAGAAATGGCTACACCTTC. It yields the protein CASLQGRNGYTF.

The sample holds many counts of this clonotype. The rearrangement links TRBV6-5 to TRBJ1-1; 8 bases agree with TRBD1. Germline CDR1 MNHEY, CDR2 SVGAGI. The CDR3 totals 16 residues. Trimming at V came to 5 bases and at J to 3 bases, leaving 11 bases not matched to a gene. CDR3 DNA sequence: TGTGCCAGCAGTCCCCTTGGACAGGGCCAAGACACTGAAGCTTTCTTT. Residues: CASSPLGQGQDTEAFF.